The present T cell receptor (beta chain) was sequenced within a study of breast tumors, draining lymph nodes, adjacent tissues. The lymph nodes were axillary draining lymph nodes from breast cancer patients. This clonotype was detected a few times. This CDR3 spans 16 amino acids. Germline V gene sequence: CDR1 MNHEY, CDR2 SVGEGT. J was trimmed by 6 bases and V by 5 bases; bases with no gene match: 12. TCRdb reprocessed the multiplex PCR reads via MiXCR and lists one record per CDR3 protein. The sample consists of about 150,000 distinct CDR3 sequences, 30% to 35% of them appearing once. This chain connects TRBV6-2 or TRBV6-3 to TRBJ2-1; 8 bases match TRBD2. This receptor was obtained from a female donor with breast cancer. Some clones in this sample may be carry-over from other donors' samples. The sequenced sample was axillary lymph node tissue. For the CDR3, the DNA is TGTGCCAGCAGTCCACCGGGGGGGTCGATTGTCAATGAGCAGTTCTTC. It translates to CASSPPGGSIVNEQFF.